Below, 24 T cell receptor beta chains from the same sample are listed, as sequenced in a study of blood T cell repertoires in COVID-19. The data were produced by immunoSEQ multiplex PCR, yet TCRdb's version contains in-frame clones alone and is incomplete. The data show under 100,000 clones, with 80% to 95% seen just once and nearly 6.5% held by the top ten. Sequences were obtained from peripheral blood. All receptors come from a woman aged 55-69 years with active COVID-19.

The J gene is TRBJ2-7, the V gene TRBV4-1; D gene ambiguous. The CDR3 is 12 amino acids. The V gene's germline CDR1 is MGHRA and CDR2 YSYEKL. Trimming stripped 1 base from V and 2 bases from J, with 3 bases between. In DNA form, the CDR3 reads TGCGCCAGCAGCCAAGTCGCCTACGAGCAGTACTTC. Amino acid sequence: CASSQVAYEQYF.

CDR3 amino acids: CASSPGQGNDRQYF. DNA of the CDR3: TGCGCCAGCAGCCCTGGACAGGGGAATGATCGGCAGTACTTC. The chain recombines TRBV5-1 with TRBJ2-7; 9 bases fit TRBD1. This CDR3 region has 14 residues. The V segment lost 4 bases and the J segment 9 bases; nucleotides outside the gene matches: 11. CDR1 and CDR2 (germline): SGHRS, YFSETQ.

For the CDR3, the DNA is TGTGCCAGCCGACAGGGAGCGAACACCGGGGAGCTGTTTTTT. Amino acids: CASRQGANTGELFF. The V and J genes are TRBV19 and TRBJ2-2; 7 bases map to TRBD1. This CDR3 is 14 amino acids long. Unmatched junction bases numbered 4, after V lost 9 bases and J lost 0 bases. In germline, CDR1 is LNHDA, CDR2 SQIVND (reference sequence). Full variable domain (outside the CDR3, taken from reference TRBV19 and TRBJ2-2): DGGITQSPKYLFRKEGQNVTLSCEQNLNHDAMYWYRQDPGQGLRLIYYSQIVNDFQKGDIAEGYSVSREKKESFPLTVTSAQKNPTAFYLCASRQGANTGELFFGEGSRLTVL.

The chain combines TRBV4-3 with TRBJ1-1; D possibly corresponds to TRBD1 (5 bases). Germline V CDR1 and CDR2: LGHNA, YSLEER. V was trimmed by 5 bases and J by 2 bases, leaving 12 bases between them. The CDR3 spans 14 residues. The CDR3 nucleotides are TGCGCCAGCAGCTGGGGGGGAGGTAACACTGAAGCTTTCTTT. Translating it yields CASSWGGGNTEAFF.

This clone was counted once. This sequence joins TRBV30 and TRBJ1-1, with D possibly being TRBD1 (5 bases). The CDR3 has 17 amino acids. V lost 1 base and J lost 0, with 18 bases in between. CDR1 is GTSNPN and CDR2 is SVGIG in the germline V gene (reference sequence). The CDR3 region is CAWSGPWYVTVNTEAFF. CDR3 nucleotides: TGTGCCTGGAGTGGACCCTGGTACGTGACAGTGAACACTGAAGCTTTCTTT.

The rearrangement joins TRBV6-6 to TRBJ2-7; tentative D call: TRBD1 (5 bases). Per germline, CDR1 MNHNY and CDR2 SVGAGI (reference sequence). The CDR3 consists of 12 residues. V was pared by 5 bases and J by 2 bases, with 7 bases between. The CDR3 bases are TGTGCCAGCAGTCAACAGGCCTACGAGCAGTACTTC. This translates into CASSQQAYEQYF.

The V and J genes are TRBV19 and TRBJ1-2, with D possibly matching TRBD1 (5 bases). V was pared by 4 bases and J by 7 bases, with 19 bases between. Germline CDR1 LNHDA, CDR2 SQIVND (reference sequence). The CDR3 runs 15 residues. The CDR3, as DNA: TGTGCCAGTAGTACCACCCAGGGCAGTCTTGCTGGCTACACCTTC. Translation: CASSTTQGSLAGYTF. Combining the CDR3 with reference TRBV19 and TRBJ1-2 gives the whole variable domain DGGITQSPKYLFRKEGQNVTLSCEQNLNHDAMYWYRQDPGQGLRLIYYSQIVNDFQKGDIAEGYSVSREKKESFPLTVTSAQKNPTAFYLCASSTTQGSLAGYTFGSGTRLTVV.

This clone occurred once. The CDR3 spells CSVDGTSENSYNEQFF. The DNA of the CDR3 is TGCAGCGTCGACGGGACTAGCGAAAACTCCTACAATGAGCAGTTCTTC. The gene calls are TRBV29-1 and TRBJ2-1; TRBD2 matches at 10 bases. This CDR3 region has 16 residues. Per the germline V gene, CDR1 is SQVTM and CDR2 is ANQGSEA. V shed 6 bases, J shed 0 bases, and the junction held 8 bases outside the gene matches.

The chain links TRBV11-2 to TRBJ2-1; 9 positions agree with TRBD2. CDR3 length: 16 amino acids. The V gene end was trimmed by 1 base and the J gene end by 2 bases; junction bases not matched to a gene: 3. In germline, CDR1 is SGHAT, CDR2 FQNNGV. CDR3 in DNA: TGTGCCAGCAGCTTAGTCGCGGGAGGGGCCTACAATGAGCAGTTCTTC. This translates into CASSLVAGGAYNEQFF.

The J gene is TRBJ1-4, the V gene TRBV7-2; TRBD1 is a possible D gene (6 bases). V was shortened by 5 bases and J by 5 bases, with 12 bases between the two germline ends. The CDR3 is 14 amino acids. Germline CDR1 and CDR2: SGHTA and FQGNSA. CDR3 region: CASSLGGPNEKLFF. The DNA for the CDR3 is TGTGCCAGCAGCCTCGGGGGGCCGAATGAAAAACTGTTTTTT. Combining the CDR3 with reference TRBV7-2 and TRBJ1-4 gives the whole variable domain GAGVSQSPSNKVTEKGKDVELRCDPISGHTALYWYRQSLGQGLEFLIYFQGNSAPDKSGLPSDRFSAERTGGSVSTLTIQRTQQEDSAVYLCASSLGGPNEKLFFGSGTQLSVL.

The rearrangement joins TRBV29-1 to TRBJ2-6; 8 nucleotides align to TRBD1. CDR3 length: 14 amino acids. Germline CDR1 SQVTM, CDR2 ANQGSEA. Germline trimming cut 6 bases from V and 0 bases from J; bases unmatched to any gene: 1. The CDR3 loop is CSVGTGSGANVLTF. The CDR3 nucleotides read TGCAGCGTCGGGACAGGCTCTGGGGCCAACGTCCTGACTTTC.

The gene calls are TRBV12-3 or TRBV12-4 and TRBJ1-2; no firm D call. The V gene lost 6 bases and the J gene lost 7 bases, with 12 bases spanning the gap. The length of the CDR3 is 12 residues. DNA of the CDR3: TGTGCCAGCAGCCCACGGGGTGGTGGCTACACCTTC. Translation: CASSPRGGGYTF.

This rearrangement joins TRBV2 to TRBJ1-1; D perhaps matches TRBD1 (5 bases). The CDR3 is made up of 13 amino acids. Trimming cost V 4 bases and J 1 base, with 7 bases left between them. Germline-derived CDR1 and CDR2 are SNHLY and FYNNEI. This CDR3 is CASSGQPNTEAFF. The CDR3 DNA reads TGTGCCAGCAGTGGACAGCCGAACACTGAAGCTTTCTTT.

The rearrangement uses TRBV6-1 and TRBJ1-4, with 8 bases identical to TRBD1. The CDR3 extends over 15 amino acids. The V and J ends lost 3 bases and 4 bases, in that order; junction bases with no gene match: 4. Per the germline V gene, CDR1 is MNHNS and CDR2 is SASEGT. The chain's CDR3 is CASSDQGASNEKLFF. In DNA form, the CDR3 reads TGTGCCAGCAGTGATCAGGGGGCGAGTAATGAAAAACTGTTTTTT.

The count of this clone is one. This chain joins TRBV5-8 and TRBJ2-1; D not certain. The CDR3 contains 10 residues. V lost 9 bases and J 4 bases, leaving 5 bases between the germline ends. Germline V gene data show CDR1 as SGHTS and CDR2 as YDEGEE. The CDR3 sequence is CATQYNEQFF. The CDR3 bases are TGTGCCACCCAATACAATGAGCAGTTCTTC.

The V call is TRBV30, the J call TRBJ2-6, with D uncertain. This CDR3 is built from 15 residues. V was shortened by 2 bases and J by 0 bases, with 8 bases between the two germline ends. Germline assignment: CDR1 GTSNPN and CDR2 SVGIG (reference sequence). The CDR3, as DNA: TGTGCCTGGAGTTCACAAATCTCTGGGGCCAACGTCCTGACTTTC. This codes for CAWSSQISGANVLTF.

This clone occurred a few times. The V gene is TRBV4-2, the J gene TRBJ1-5, with D perhaps matching TRBD1 (5 bases). Deletions cut 0 bases from V and 3 bases from J, with 12 bases between. The CDR3 is made up of 16 amino acids. Germline loops: CDR1 LGHNA, CDR2 YNFKEQ. The CDR3 DNA reads TGTGCCAGCAGCCAAGAAAAGGGGCAGCTCAATCAGCCCCAGCATTTT. As protein: CASSQEKGQLNQPQHF.

This chain joins TRBV27 and TRBJ1-1, with TRBD1 matching 7 bases. The V segment lost 5 bases and the J segment 4 bases; nucleotides outside the gene matches: 10. The germline V gene has CDR1 MNHEY and CDR2 SMNVEV (reference sequence). The length of the CDR3 is 15 residues. The DNA for the CDR3 is TGTGCCAGCAGTCCTCTTTCGACAGGGCGCACTGAAGCTTTCTTT. This codes for CASSPLSTGRTEAFF.

V usage is TRBV30 and J usage is TRBJ1-5; TRBD1 agrees at 7 bases. The CDR3 totals 15 residues. CDR1 and CDR2 (germline): GTSNPN, SVGIG (reference sequence). Trimming took 3 bases from V and 2 from J; bases not matched to a gene: 7. The CDR3 DNA is TGTGCCTGGAGCGGAGGGGGCCAGGGCAATCAGCCCCAGCATTTT. It specifies CAWSGGGQGNQPQHF.

This clone was recorded once. The chain uses TRBV6-2 or TRBV6-3 and TRBJ1-4; tentative D call: TRBD1 (6 bases). The length of the CDR3 is 14 residues. Trimming cost V 4 bases and J 3 bases, with 9 bases left between them. Germline values: CDR1 MNHEY, CDR2 SVGEGT. CDR3 region: CASSSAGANEKLFF. The CDR3 nucleotides read TGTGCCAGCAGTTCAGCAGGGGCTAATGAAAAACTGTTTTTT.

In this sample, this clone turned up once. V usage is TRBV28 and J usage is TRBJ1-1, with 11 bases aligning to TRBD1. The CDR3 is 15 residues long. Per the germline V gene, CDR1 is MDHEN and CDR2 is SYDVKM. The CDR3: CASRTGGGTPYEAFF. CDR3 DNA sequence: TGTGCAAGCCGGACAGGGGGCGGAACGCCCTATGAAGCTTTCTTT.

The J gene is TRBJ2-2, the V gene TRBV7-3; possible D gene TRBD1, 5 bases. The CDR3 sequence is 15 residues long. CDR1 and CDR2 (germline): SGHTA, FQGTGA. V dropped 5 bases and J dropped 5 bases, with 15 bases sitting between them. The CDR3 spells CASSIQVVGTGELFF. DNA of the CDR3: TGTGCCAGCAGCATACAGGTGGTCGGAACCGGGGAGCTGTTTTTT. The complete variable domain, with remaining parts taken from reference TRBV7-3 and TRBJ2-2, reads GAGVSQTPSNKVTEKGKYVELRCDPISGHTALYWYRQSLGQGPEFLIYFQGTGAADDSGLPNDRFFAVRPEGSVSTLKIQRTERGDSAVYLCASSIQVVGTGELFFGEGSRLTVL.

The chain joins TRBV7-2 to TRBJ2-5; D perhaps matches TRBD1 (5 bases). The CDR3 sequence is 16 residues long. V gave up 1 base and J gave up 10 bases, with 22 bases separating them. Per the germline V gene, CDR1 is SGHTA and CDR2 is FQGNSA. The CDR3 reads CASSLGGPISQEDQYF. CDR3 coding DNA: TGTGCCAGCAGCTTAGGGGGCCCCATAAGTCAAGAGGACCAGTACTTC.

This chain uses TRBV27 with TRBJ1-3; D is perhaps TRBD1 (6 bases). The V end lost 5 bases, the J end lost 0 bases, and 23 bases lay between the germline ends. The CDR3 is made up of 19 amino acids. The germline V gene encodes CDR1 MNHEY and CDR2 SMNVEV (reference sequence). CDR3 sequence: CASSRFGSGTTFSGNTIYF. CDR3 bases: TGTGCCAGCAGTAGGTTTGGGTCCGGGACAACCTTCTCTGGAAACACCATATATTTT.